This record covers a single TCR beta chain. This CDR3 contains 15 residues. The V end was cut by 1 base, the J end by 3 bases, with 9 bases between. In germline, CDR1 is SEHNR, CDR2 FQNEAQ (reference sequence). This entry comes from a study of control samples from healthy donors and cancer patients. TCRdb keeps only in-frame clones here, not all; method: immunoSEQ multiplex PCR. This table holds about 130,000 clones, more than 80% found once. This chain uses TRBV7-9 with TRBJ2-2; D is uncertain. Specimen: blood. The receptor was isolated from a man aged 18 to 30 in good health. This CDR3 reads CASSLGQPDTGELFF. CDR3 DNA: TGTGCCAGCAGCTTAGGGCAGCCCGACACCGGGGAGCTGTTTTTT.